These 30 T cell receptor beta chains were all obtained from the same sample, sequenced in a study of cytomegalovirus exposure and HLA in healthy donors (dated by TCRdb to 2017 to 2019). Library construction relied on the immunoSEQ multiplex PCR assay. TCRdb obtained this table from immuneACCESS and retained in-frame rearrangements with V and J assigned. These tables miss some clones; where compared with another copy, unresolved V genes account for less than half of the shortfall, and the remainder is unexplained. The sample data list around 130,000 clones, and 88% of these were observed just once. About 1.4% of the sample comes from the top ten. The sample consisted of PBMCs. These receptors were taken from a man aged 25-40 years in good health and CMV-seronegative.

The chain uses TRBV7-2 and TRBJ2-5, with D perhaps TRBD1 (6 bases). CDR1 and CDR2 (germline): SGHTA, FQGNSA. Between the trimmed V and J ends, which lost 5 bases and 2 bases, there was a span of 12 bases. The CDR3 has 14 residues. The CDR3, as DNA: TGTGCCAGCAGCCCGGGACATAAACAAGAGACCCAGTACTTC. Translation gives CASSPGHKQETQYF.

This chain links TRBV18 with TRBJ1-2; TRBD1 matches at 8 bases. J was trimmed by 4 bases and V by 2 bases; bases with no gene match: 6. CDR3 length: 15 amino acids. Per germline, CDR1 KGHSH and CDR2 LQKENI. In nucleotides, the CDR3 is TGTGCCAGCTCACCAGGGTCAGGGGGCACCTATGGCTACACCTTC. The encoded protein is CASSPGSGGTYGYTF.

The CDR3 region is CASSEVADSLQETQYF. The CDR3 nucleotides read TGTGCCAGCAGTGAAGTTGCGGACTCCCTTCAAGAGACCCAGTACTTC. The V gene is TRBV2, the J gene TRBJ2-5, with D perhaps matching TRBD2 (5 bases). V gave up 1 base and J gave up 2 bases, with 14 bases separating them. The CDR3 extends over 16 amino acids. Germline V gives CDR1 SNHLY, CDR2 FYNNEI.

The CDR3 region has the DNA TGCGCCAGCAGCCCCGACGGCCAGGGGTACAATGAGCAGTTCTTC. It specifies CASSPDGQGYNEQFF. The chain has TRBV4-1 and TRBJ2-1, with D perhaps matching TRBD1 (6 bases). This CDR3 is built from 15 residues. Germline-derived CDR1 and CDR2 are MGHRA and YSYEKL. Trimming took 4 bases from V and 4 from J, leaving 14 bases between them.

The chain carries TRBV7-2 and TRBJ1-2, with unresolved D. The CDR3 contains 14 residues. Germline CDR1 SGHTA, CDR2 FQGNSA. The germline V and J ends were trimmed by 3 bases and 7 bases, with 15 bases remaining between them. CDR3 loop: CASSLGPSEGGYTF. DNA of the CDR3: TGTGCCAGCAGCTTGGGTCCTTCGGAGGGTGGCTACACCTTC.

The chain combines TRBV2 with TRBJ2-1, with a weak D call TRBD1 (5 bases). The CDR3 has 14 amino acids. Trimming shortened V by 8 bases and J by 5 bases, and 16 bases separated the two germline ends. The V gene's germline CDR1 is SNHLY and CDR2 FYNNEI. The CDR3 nucleotides are TGTGCCAGCGAGGACACGTATTACCACAATGAGCAGTTCTTC. This gives the protein CASEDTYYHNEQFF.

The chain joins TRBV7-9 to TRBJ1-2; D is unresolved. The V and J ends lost 3 bases and 3 bases respectively, with 8 bases between them. In germline, CDR1 is SEHNR, CDR2 FQNEAQ (reference sequence). This CDR3 comprises 13 residues. CDR3 sequence reads: CASSFGRDYGYTF. In DNA form, the CDR3 reads TGTGCCAGCAGCTTTGGGCGGGACTATGGCTACACCTTC. Full variable domain (rest looked up from reference TRBV7-9 and TRBJ1-2): DTGVSQNPRHKITKRGQNVTFRCDPISEHNRLYWYRQTLGQGPEFLTYFQNEAQLEKSRLLSDRFSAERPKGSFSTLEIQRTEQGDSAMYLCASSFGRDYGYTFGSGTRLTVV.

The V gene is TRBV19, the J gene TRBJ2-7, with a weak D call TRBD2 (6 bases). Germline-derived CDR1 and CDR2 are LNHDA and SQIVND (reference sequence). V was cut by 8 bases and J by 2 bases, with 22 bases left in between. This CDR3 has 16 residues. The CDR3 coding sequence is TGTGCCAGTGGTGGAGGAGACCTCGGCGGGGCCTACGAGCAGTACTTC. It translates to CASGGGDLGGAYEQYF.

This rearrangement joins TRBV7-9 to TRBJ2-1; TRBD2 is a possible D gene (5 bases). Germline CDR1 SEHNR, CDR2 FQNEAQ (reference sequence). The V gene lost 5 bases and the J gene lost 4 bases, with 12 bases spanning the gap. The CDR3 has 14 amino acids. CDR3 in amino acids: CASSRSPGYNEQFF. The CDR3 DNA reads TGTGCCAGCAGCCGCAGTCCGGGATACAATGAGCAGTTCTTC. The variable domain in full, completed from reference TRBV7-9 and TRBJ2-1, reads DTGVSQNPRHKITKRGQNVTFRCDPISEHNRLYWYRQTLGQGPEFLTYFQNEAQLEKSRLLSDRFSAERPKGSFSTLEIQRTEQGDSAMYLCASSRSPGYNEQFFGPGTRLTVL.

The rearrangement joins TRBV14 to TRBJ2-1; 7 bases are shared with TRBD2. This CDR3 has 17 residues. The J segment lost 2 bases and the V segment lost 1 base, leaving 8 bases of the junction unmatched. CDR1 SGHDN and CDR2 FVKESK come from the germline V gene. The CDR3 sequence is CASSQGYGGSTYNEQFF. CDR3 nucleotides: TGTGCCAGCAGCCAAGGTTACGGGGGGTCAACCTACAATGAGCAGTTCTTC.

This chain uses TRBV6-1 with TRBJ2-7, with TRBD1 matching over 9 bases. V dropped 6 bases and J dropped 7; count of bases not matched to a gene: 7. CDR1 MNHNS and CDR2 SASEGT come from the germline V gene. The CDR3 covers 13 residues. The CDR3 DNA reads as TGTGCCAGCAGACGACAGGGGGAAGGAGAGCAGTACTTC. Translating it yields CASRRQGEGEQYF.

This sequence joins TRBV25-1 and TRBJ1-3; perhaps TRBD1 as D (6 bases). CDR1 MGHDK and CDR2 SYGVNS come from the germline V gene. V gave up 5 bases and J gave up 6 bases, with 23 bases separating them. The CDR3 covers 17 residues. The CDR3 nucleotides are TGTGCCAGCAGTTCAGTACGACCGGACAGCCCCATAAACACCATATATTTT. This codes for CASSSVRPDSPINTIYF.

This clone has a handful of counts. The genes are TRBV27 and TRBJ2-7; TRBD1 might be the D (7 bases). Germline loops: CDR1 MNHEY, CDR2 SMNVEV (reference sequence). The V and J ends lost 8 bases and 4 bases respectively, with 21 bases between them. This CDR3 is built from 15 residues. The DNA of the CDR3 is TGTGCCAGCGCGGGGTGGCAGGGGGTAGGTTACGAGCAGTACTTC. Protein sequence: CASAGWQGVGYEQYF.

This clone occurred once. The rearrangement links TRBV7-3 to TRBJ2-2; D gene ambiguous. The CDR3 spans 15 residues. V was clipped by 5 bases and J by 4 bases, with 14 bases between them. Looked up from germline, CDR1 is SGHTA and CDR2 is FQGTGA. Here the CDR3 reads CASSAPETITGELFF. In nucleotides, the CDR3 is TGTGCCAGCAGCGCACCGGAGACCATCACCGGGGAGCTGTTTTTT.

About this clone itself: This same CDR3 is encoded by further DNA sequences in the sample. The CDR3: CASSLEGAYEQYF. The CDR3 DNA sequence: TGCGCCAGCAGCTTGGAAGGGGCCTACGAGCAGTACTTC. The rearrangement links TRBV5-1 to TRBJ2-7; D possibly corresponds to TRBD1 (5 bases). Trimming removed 0 bases from V and 2 bases from J, with 6 bases in between. CDR3 size: 13 residues. CDR1 is SGHRS, CDR2 YFSETQ, per germline.

V gene TRBV10-1 combines with J gene TRBJ2-3, with 11 bases lining up with TRBD2. The length of the CDR3 is 15 residues. Germline V gene lookup returns CDR1 WNHNN and CDR2 SYGVQD (reference sequence). After removal of 4 bases from V and 6 bases from J, the junction contained 6 bases not matched to a gene. In nucleotides, the CDR3 is TGCGCCAGCAGTGTACTAGCGGGAGCGGGCGATACGCAGTATTTT. Translating it yields CASSVLAGAGDTQYF.

The chain is built from TRBV7-2 and TRBJ2-2; 9 nucleotides line up with TRBD2. The germline V gene encodes CDR1 SGHTA and CDR2 FQGNSA. This CDR3 has 17 amino acids. V gave up 5 bases and J gave up 4 bases; unmatched junction bases: 11. In nucleotides, the CDR3 is TGTGCCAGCAGCCGGACTTCTAGCGGGATTATCACCGGGGAGCTGTTTTTT. The encoded protein is CASSRTSSGIITGELFF.

J is TRBJ2-7 and V is TRBV6-5; no definite D call. The CDR3 is 15 amino acids. Trimming removed 7 bases at V and 5 bases at J, with 21 bases between. Per germline, CDR1 MNHEY and CDR2 SVGAGI. CDR3 protein: CASKTQAETVDEQYF. The DNA for the CDR3 is TGTGCCAGCAAAACCCAGGCCGAGACGGTTGACGAGCAGTACTTC.

The rearrangement joins TRBV2 to TRBJ2-2; perhaps TRBD1 as D (6 bases). V lost 9 bases to trimming and J lost 8 bases, with 13 bases between them. The CDR3 has 12 residues. CDR1 is SNHLY, CDR2 FYNNEI, per germline. The CDR3 DNA reads as TGTGCCAGTCGACAGGTAGCTGGGGAGCTGTTTTTT. This encodes CASRQVAGELFF.

V is TRBV18 and J is TRBJ2-7, with TRBD2 identical over 10 bases. The CDR3 length is 15 residues. V lost 4 bases to trimming and J lost 2 bases; unmatched junction nucleotides: 5. Per the germline V gene, CDR1 is KGHSH and CDR2 is LQKENI. The CDR3 is CASSLESGRAYEQYF. As DNA, the CDR3 is TGTGCCAGCTCACTTGAAAGCGGGAGGGCCTACGAGCAGTACTTC. Variable domain in full (rest from reference TRBV18 and TRBJ2-7): NAGVMQNPRHLVRRRGQEARLRCSPMKGHSHVYWYRQLPEEGLKFMVYLQKENIIDESGMPKERFSAEFPKEGPSILRIQQVVRGDSAAYFCASSLESGRAYEQYFGPGTRLTVT.

This sequence joins TRBV4-1 and TRBJ2-5; possibly TRBD2 for D (5 bases). Looked up from germline, CDR1 is MGHRA and CDR2 is YSYEKL. The CDR3 is 17 residues long. The V and J ends lost 0 bases and 3 bases respectively, with 17 bases between them. The CDR3 bases are TGCGCCAGCAGCCAAGATAGTATGATGACGGGAAAAGAGACCCAGTACTTC. Residues: CASSQDSMMTGKETQYF.

This chain joins TRBV9 and TRBJ1-1; 9 bases map to TRBD1. Trimming at V came to 0 bases and at J to 7 bases, leaving 1 base not matched to a gene. CDR3 length: 13 residues. Per the germline V gene, CDR1 is SGDLS and CDR2 is YYNGEE. CDR3 loop: CASSVGDRVEAFF. CDR3 DNA sequence: TGTGCCAGCAGCGTAGGGGACAGGGTTGAAGCTTTCTTT.

The chain employs TRBV10-2 and TRBJ2-7; D is undetermined. Looked up from germline, CDR1 is WSHSY and CDR2 is SAAADI. The CDR3 totals 13 residues. Trimming took 5 bases from V and 0 from J, leaving 8 bases between them. The CDR3 reads CASSYSFSYEQYF. DNA for the CDR3: TGCGCCAGCAGTTACAGTTTCTCCTACGAGCAGTACTTC.

The chain joins TRBV14 to TRBJ2-1; TRBD1 might be the D (5 bases). This CDR3 is built from 14 residues. Germline V gene data show CDR1 as SGHDN and CDR2 as FVKESK. V was cut by 0 bases and J by 7 bases, with 10 bases left in between. CDR3 DNA: TGTGCCAGCAGCCAAGAAAGGGGATGGAATGAGCAGTTCTTC. This translates into CASSQERGWNEQFF.

The V gene is TRBV27, the J gene TRBJ2-5; 11 bases map to TRBD1. With V trimmed by 6 bases and J by 4 bases, 7 bases remained unmatched. This CDR3 region has 15 residues. Germline V gene lookup returns CDR1 MNHEY and CDR2 SMNVEV (reference sequence). CDR3 in amino acids: CASSWTGGSGETQYF. The CDR3 nucleotides read TGTGCCAGCAGCTGGACAGGGGGCTCCGGAGAGACCCAGTACTTC.

The CDR3 nucleotides read TGTGCCAGCAGTACCTCATCTAGCGGGAGGGAGACCCAGTACTTC. Amino acid sequence: CASSTSSSGRETQYF. The chain links TRBV7-9 to TRBJ2-5, with 11 bases aligning to TRBD2. Germline V gene sequence: CDR1 SEHNR, CDR2 FQNEAQ (reference sequence). V dropped 6 bases and J dropped 5; count of bases not matched to a gene: 8. This CDR3 contains 15 residues.

V gene TRBV6-5 combines with J gene TRBJ2-7, with TRBD2 as a possible D gene (6 bases). V lost 2 bases and J 2 bases, leaving 10 bases between the germline ends. Germline CDR1 MNHEY, CDR2 SVGAGI. The CDR3 is 14 residues long. The CDR3 loop is CASSYAEGPYEQYF. The CDR3 DNA reads as TGTGCCAGCAGTTACGCGGAGGGTCCCTACGAGCAGTACTTC.

Comments on this clone: The CDR3 end shows no conserved phenylalanine or tryptophan, and so a read error is likely. It is unclear where the CDR3 begins or ends on the DNA, so no DNA is shown, and the CDR3 is as TCRdb lists it. The CDR3 sequence is CASSKGGQP. The chain links TRBV21-1 to TRBJ2-7; TRBD1, as called in the table, went unchecked against the DNA. TRBV21-1 is marked as a pseudogene. The CDR3 adds up to 9 amino acids, both ends counted.

The chain has TRBV30 and TRBJ2-1; D ambiguous. The germline V gene encodes CDR1 GTSNPN and CDR2 SVGIG (reference sequence). The CDR3 sequence is 11 residues long. With 3 bases removed from V and 9 bases from J, the gap between germline ends came to 9 bases. The CDR3, as DNA: TGTGCCTGGAGGGCCGTCGTTGAGCAGTTCTTC. This encodes CAWRAVVEQFF.

The V and J genes are TRBV7-2 and TRBJ1-5, with D unclear. Germline CDR1 and CDR2: SGHTA and FQGNSA. V was shortened by 0 bases and J by 11 bases, with 11 bases between the two germline ends. This CDR3 spans 13 amino acids. Here the CDR3 reads CASSLARGGAQHF. The DNA of the CDR3 is TGTGCCAGCAGCTTAGCCCGGGGAGGTGCCCAGCATTTT.